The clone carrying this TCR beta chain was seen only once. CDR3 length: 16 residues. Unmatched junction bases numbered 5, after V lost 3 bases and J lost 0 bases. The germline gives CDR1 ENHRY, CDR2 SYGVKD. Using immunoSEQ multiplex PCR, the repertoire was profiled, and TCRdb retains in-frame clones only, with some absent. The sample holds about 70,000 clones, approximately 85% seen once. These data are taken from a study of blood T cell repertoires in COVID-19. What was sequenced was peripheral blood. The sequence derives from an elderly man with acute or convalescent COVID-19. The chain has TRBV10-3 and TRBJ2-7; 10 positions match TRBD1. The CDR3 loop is CAISDPGQGLSYEQYF. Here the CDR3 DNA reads TGTGCCATCAGTGACCCGGGACAGGGGCTCTCCTACGAGCAGTACTTC.